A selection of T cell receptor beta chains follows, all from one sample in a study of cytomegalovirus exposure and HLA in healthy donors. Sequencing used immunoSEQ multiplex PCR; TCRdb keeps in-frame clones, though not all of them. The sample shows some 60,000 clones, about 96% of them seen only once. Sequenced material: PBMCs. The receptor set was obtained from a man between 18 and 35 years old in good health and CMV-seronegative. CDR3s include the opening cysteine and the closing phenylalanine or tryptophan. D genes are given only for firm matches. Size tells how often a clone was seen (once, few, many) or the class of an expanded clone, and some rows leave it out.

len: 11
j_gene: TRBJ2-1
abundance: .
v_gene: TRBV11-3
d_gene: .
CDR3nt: TGTGCCAGCAGCTTAGCTTATGAGCAGTTCTTC
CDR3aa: CASSLAYEQFF

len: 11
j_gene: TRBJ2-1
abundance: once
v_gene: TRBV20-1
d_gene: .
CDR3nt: TGCAGTGCTAGGTCGTACAATGAGCAGTTCTTC
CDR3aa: CSARSYNEQFF

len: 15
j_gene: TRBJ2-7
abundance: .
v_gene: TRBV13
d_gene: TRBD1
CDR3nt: TGTGCCAGCAGCTCCTCCGGGACAGGGGCCTACGAGCAGTACTTC
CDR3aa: CASSSSGTGAYEQYF

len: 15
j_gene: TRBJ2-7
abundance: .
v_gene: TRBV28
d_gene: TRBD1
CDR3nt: TGTGCCAGCAGTTTATTGGGACAGGGGGTTGGAGAGCAGTACTTC
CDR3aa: CASSLLGQGVGEQYF

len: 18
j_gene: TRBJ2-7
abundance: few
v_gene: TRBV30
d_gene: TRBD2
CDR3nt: TGTGCCTGGAGTGGGGGACTAGCGGGAGGGGGACCTACCTACGAGCAGTACTTC
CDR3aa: CAWSGGLAGGGPTYEQYF

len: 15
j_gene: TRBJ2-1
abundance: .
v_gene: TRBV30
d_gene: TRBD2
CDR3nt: TGTGCCTCAATACTAGCGGGAGGATATTACAATGAGCAGTTCTTC
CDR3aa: CASILAGGYYNEQFF

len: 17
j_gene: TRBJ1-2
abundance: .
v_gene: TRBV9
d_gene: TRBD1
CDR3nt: TGTGCCAGCAGCCCCAGTGGGGGGGGGACAGGGCATTATGGCTACACCTTC
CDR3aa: CASSPSGGGTGHYGYTF

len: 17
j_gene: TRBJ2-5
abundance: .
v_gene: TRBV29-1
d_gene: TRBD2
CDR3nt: TGCAGCGTTGCGGGGACTAGCGGGAGACGGGGCACGGAGACCCAGTACTTC
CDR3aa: CSVAGTSGRRGTETQYF

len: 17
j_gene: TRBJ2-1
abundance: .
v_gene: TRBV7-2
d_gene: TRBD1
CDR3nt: TGTGCCAGCAGCTCTAGAACGGGACAGGGGGCGCATAATGAGCAGTTCTTC
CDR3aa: CASSSRTGQGAHNEQFF

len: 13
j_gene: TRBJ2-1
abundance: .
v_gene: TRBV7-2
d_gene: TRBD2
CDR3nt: TGTGCCAGCAGCTTAGTTGCGGGAGGGGAGCAGTTCTTC
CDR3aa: CASSLVAGGEQFF

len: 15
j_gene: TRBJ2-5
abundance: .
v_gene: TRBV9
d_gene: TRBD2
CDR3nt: TGTGCCAGCAGCCCCGGACTAGCGGGAGTAGAGACCCAGTACTTC
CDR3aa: CASSPGLAGVETQYF

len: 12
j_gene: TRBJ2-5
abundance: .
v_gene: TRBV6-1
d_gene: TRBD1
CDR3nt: TGTGCCAGCAGCGGGACAGTAGAGACCCAGTACTTC
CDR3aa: CASSGTVETQYF

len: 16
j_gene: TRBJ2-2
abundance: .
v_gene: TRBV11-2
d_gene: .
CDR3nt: TGTGCCAGCAGCTCGCCGGACTACCAAGACACCGGGGAGCTGTTTTTT
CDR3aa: CASSSPDYQDTGELFF

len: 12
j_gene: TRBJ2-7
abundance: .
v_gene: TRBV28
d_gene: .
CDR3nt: TGTGCCAGCAGTTCCCTTTGGGAGGAGCAGTACTTC
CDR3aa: CASSSLWEEQYF

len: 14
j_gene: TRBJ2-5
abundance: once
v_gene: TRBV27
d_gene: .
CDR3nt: TGTGCCAGCAGTCCGGGACTGCATCAAGAGACCCAGTACTTC
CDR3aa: CASSPGLHQETQYF

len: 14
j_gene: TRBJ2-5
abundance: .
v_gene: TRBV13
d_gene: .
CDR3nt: TGTGCCAGCAGCCTCGGGACACAGCAAGAGACCCAGTACTTC
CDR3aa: CASSLGTQQETQYF

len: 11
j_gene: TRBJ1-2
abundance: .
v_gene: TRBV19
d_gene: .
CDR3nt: TGTGCCACGCGGTCAAACTATGGCTACACCTTC
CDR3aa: CATRSNYGYTF

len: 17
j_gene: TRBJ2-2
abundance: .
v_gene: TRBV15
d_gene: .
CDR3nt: TGTGCCACCAGCAGACGCAGGCAGGGAAGGGGAACCGGGGAGCTGTTTTTT
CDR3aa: CATSRRRQGRGTGELFF

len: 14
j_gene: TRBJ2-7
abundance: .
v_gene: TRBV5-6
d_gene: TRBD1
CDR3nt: TGTGCCAGCAGCTTCGGGACAGGGACCTACGAGCAGTACTTC
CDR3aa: CASSFGTGTYEQYF

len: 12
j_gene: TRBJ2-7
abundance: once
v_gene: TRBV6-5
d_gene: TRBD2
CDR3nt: TGTGCCAGCACCGGGACTAACTACGAGCAGTACTTC
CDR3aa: CASTGTNYEQYF

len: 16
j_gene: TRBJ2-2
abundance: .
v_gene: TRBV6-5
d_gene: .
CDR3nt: TGTGCCAGCAGTTGGGGCCAAGGGCGGTCAACCGGGGAGCTGTTTTTT
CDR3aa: CASSWGQGRSTGELFF

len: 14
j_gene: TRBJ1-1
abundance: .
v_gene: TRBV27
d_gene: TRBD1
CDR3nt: TGTGCCAGCAGTGACAGGGTTGAGGGCACTGAAGCTTTCTTT
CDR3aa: CASSDRVEGTEAFF

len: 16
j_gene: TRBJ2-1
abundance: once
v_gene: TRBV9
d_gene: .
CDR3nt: TGTGCCAGCAGCGTAGGAGGGTCGAGCTCCTACAATGAGCAGTTCTTC
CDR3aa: CASSVGGSSSYNEQFF

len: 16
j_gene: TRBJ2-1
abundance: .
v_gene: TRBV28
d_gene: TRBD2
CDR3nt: TGTGCCAGCAGTTTGGGGGACTACAGCTCCTACAATGAGCAGTTCTTC
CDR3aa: CASSLGDYSSYNEQFF

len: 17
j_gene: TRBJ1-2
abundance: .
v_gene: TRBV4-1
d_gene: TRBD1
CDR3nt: TGCGCCAGCAGCCAATACACCGGGACAGGGGGCGTAGATGGCTACACCTTC
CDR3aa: CASSQYTGTGGVDGYTF

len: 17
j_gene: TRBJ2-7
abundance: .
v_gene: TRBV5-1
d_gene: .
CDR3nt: TGCGCCAGCCGACTCGGGGTGGGGGACTTGGTTCGGAACGAGCAGTACTTC
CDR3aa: CASRLGVGDLVRNEQYF

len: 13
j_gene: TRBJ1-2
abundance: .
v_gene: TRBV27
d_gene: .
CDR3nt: TGTGCCAGCAGTTCGACAGCTAACTATGGCTACACCTTC
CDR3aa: CASSSTANYGYTF

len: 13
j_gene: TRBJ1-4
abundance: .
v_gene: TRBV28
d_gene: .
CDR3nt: TGTGCCAGCAACTTACAGGGTGTCGCAAAACTGTTTTTT
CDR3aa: CASNLQGVAKLFF

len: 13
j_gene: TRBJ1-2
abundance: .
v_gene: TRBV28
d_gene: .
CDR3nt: TGTGCCAGCAGTGACAGATTCAACTATGGCTACACCTTC
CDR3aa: CASSDRFNYGYTF

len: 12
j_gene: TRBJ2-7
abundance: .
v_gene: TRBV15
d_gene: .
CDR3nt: TGTGCCACCAGCAGAGATCTGCGCGAGCAGTACTTC
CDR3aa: CATSRDLREQYF

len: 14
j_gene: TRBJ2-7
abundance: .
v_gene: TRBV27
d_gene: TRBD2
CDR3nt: TGTGCCAGCAGTCCCGGGACTAGATCCTACGAGCAGTACTTC
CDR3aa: CASSPGTRSYEQYF

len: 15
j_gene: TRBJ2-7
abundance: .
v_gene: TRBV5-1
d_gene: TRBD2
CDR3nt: TGCGCCAGCAGCCCTCGGTCTAGCGGGATTTACGAGCAGTACTTC
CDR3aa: CASSPRSSGIYEQYF

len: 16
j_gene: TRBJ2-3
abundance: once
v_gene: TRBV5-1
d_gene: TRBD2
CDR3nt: TGCGCCAGCAGCTTAGCTAGCGGGAGCAGCACAGATACGCAGTATTTT
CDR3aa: CASSLASGSSTDTQYF

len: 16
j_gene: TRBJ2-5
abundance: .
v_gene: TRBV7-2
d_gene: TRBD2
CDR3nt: TGTGCCAGCAGCTCGAGGACTAGCGGGAGGAAAGAGACCCAGTACTTC
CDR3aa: CASSSRTSGRKETQYF

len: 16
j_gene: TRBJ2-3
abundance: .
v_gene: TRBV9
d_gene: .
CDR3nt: TGTGCCAGCAGCGTATATCGACAGAACCCCGCAGATACGCAGTATTTT
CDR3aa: CASSVYRQNPADTQYF

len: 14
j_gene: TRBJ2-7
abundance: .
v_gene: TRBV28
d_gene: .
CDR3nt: TGTGCCAGCAGTCGGACAGTTGTCTCCTACGAGCAGTACTTC
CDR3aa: CASSRTVVSYEQYF

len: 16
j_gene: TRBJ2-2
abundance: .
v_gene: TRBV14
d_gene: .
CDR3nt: TGTGCCAGCAGCCTAAGACTAGGTACCGACACCGGGGAGCTGTTTTTT
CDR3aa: CASSLRLGTDTGELFF

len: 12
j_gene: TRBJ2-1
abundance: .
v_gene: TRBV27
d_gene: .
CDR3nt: TGTGCCAGCAGTTCCGCGTACAATGAGCAGTTCTTC
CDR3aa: CASSSAYNEQFF

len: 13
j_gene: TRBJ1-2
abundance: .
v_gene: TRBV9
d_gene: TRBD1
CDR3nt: TGTGCCAGCAGCGATTGGACAGGGGGAGATATCACCTTC
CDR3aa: CASSDWTGGDITF

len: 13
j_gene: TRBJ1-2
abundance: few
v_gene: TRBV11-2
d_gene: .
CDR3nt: TGTGCCAGCAGCCCGGACAGCTTCTATGGCTACACCTTC
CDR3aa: CASSPDSFYGYTF

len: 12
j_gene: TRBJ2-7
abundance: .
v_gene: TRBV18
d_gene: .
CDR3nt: TGTGCCAGCTCACCCGTCCTCGGGGAGCAGTACTTC
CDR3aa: CASSPVLGEQYF

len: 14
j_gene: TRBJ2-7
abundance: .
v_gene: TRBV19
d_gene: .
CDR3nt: TGTGCCAGTAGTCGGGTCCACTTGACCTACGAGCAGTACTTC
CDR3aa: CASSRVHLTYEQYF

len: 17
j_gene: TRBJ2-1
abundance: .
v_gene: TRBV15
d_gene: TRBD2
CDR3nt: TGTGCCACCAGCAGAGAGGGGGGGGCTAGCGGGACCTATGAGCAGTTCTTC
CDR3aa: CATSREGGASGTYEQFF

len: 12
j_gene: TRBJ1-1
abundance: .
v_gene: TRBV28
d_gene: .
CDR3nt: TGTGCCAGCAGAACCCTTGGACAGGAAGCTTTCTTT
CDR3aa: CASRTLGQEAFF

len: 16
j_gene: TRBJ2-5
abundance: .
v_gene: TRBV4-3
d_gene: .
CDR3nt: TGCGCCAGCAGCCAATCAAGGACAGTATTACAAGAGACCCAGTACTTC
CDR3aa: CASSQSRTVLQETQYF

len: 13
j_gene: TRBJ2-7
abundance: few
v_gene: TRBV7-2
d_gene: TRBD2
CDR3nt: TGTGCCAGCAGCTTCACCGGGACTAACGAGCAGTACTTC
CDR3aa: CASSFTGTNEQYF

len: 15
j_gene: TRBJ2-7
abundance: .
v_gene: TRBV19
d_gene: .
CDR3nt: TGTGCCAGTAGTATAGGCCGCGACACCATCTACGAGCAGTACTTC
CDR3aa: CASSIGRDTIYEQYF

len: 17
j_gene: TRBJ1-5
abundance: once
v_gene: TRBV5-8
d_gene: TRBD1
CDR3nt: TGTGCCAGCAGCTTTACGACCACAGGGGGCTTCAATCAGCCCCAGCATTTT
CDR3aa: CASSFTTTGGFNQPQHF

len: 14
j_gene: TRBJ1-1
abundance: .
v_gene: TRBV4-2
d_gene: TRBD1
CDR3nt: TGTGCCAGCAGCCGCGAGACAGGGGGCACTGAAGCTTTCTTT
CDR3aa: CASSRETGGTEAFF

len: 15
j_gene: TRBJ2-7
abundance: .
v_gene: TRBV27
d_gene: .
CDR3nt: TGTGCCAGCAGCCCCACAGGCCCCACTTCCTACGAGCAGTACTTC
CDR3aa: CASSPTGPTSYEQYF

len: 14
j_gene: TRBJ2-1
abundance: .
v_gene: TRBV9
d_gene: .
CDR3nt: TGTGCCAGCAGCGTAGTCGGTCTGGACAATGAGCAGTTCTTC
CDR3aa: CASSVVGLDNEQFF

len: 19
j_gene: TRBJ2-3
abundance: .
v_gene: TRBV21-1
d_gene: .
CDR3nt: TGTGCCAGCAGCAAACGCTATATCGGACAGCGAATAAGCACAGATACGCAGTATTTT
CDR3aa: CASSKRYIGQRISTDTQYF

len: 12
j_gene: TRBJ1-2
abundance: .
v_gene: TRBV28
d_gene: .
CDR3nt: TGTGCCAGCAGTTTGACAAACTATGGCTACACCTTC
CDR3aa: CASSLTNYGYTF

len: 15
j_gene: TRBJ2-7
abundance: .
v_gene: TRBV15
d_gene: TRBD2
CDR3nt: TGTGCCACCAGCAGAGCCAGCGGGAGGGGAGGCGAGCAGTACTTC
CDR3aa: CATSRASGRGGEQYF

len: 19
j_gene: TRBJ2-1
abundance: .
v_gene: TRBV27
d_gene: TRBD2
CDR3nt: TGTGCCAGCAGTCCTGGGGGGGTAGCGGGGTCGCAATTCTACAATGAGCAGTTCTTC
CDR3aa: CASSPGGVAGSQFYNEQFF

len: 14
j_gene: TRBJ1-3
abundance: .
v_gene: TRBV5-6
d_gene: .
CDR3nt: TGTGCCAGCATCCTCTCAGGGTTGGGAAACACCATATATTTT
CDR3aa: CASILSGLGNTIYF

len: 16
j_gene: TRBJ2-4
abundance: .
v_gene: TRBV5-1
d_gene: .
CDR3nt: TGCGCCAGCAGATCAAGGCCCGAGGTGGCCAAAAACATTCAGTACTTC
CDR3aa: CASRSRPEVAKNIQYF

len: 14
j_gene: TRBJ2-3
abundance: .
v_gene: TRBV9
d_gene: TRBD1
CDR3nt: TGTGCCAGCAGCAGGACAGGGGACCCAGATACGCAGTATTTT
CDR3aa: CASSRTGDPDTQYF

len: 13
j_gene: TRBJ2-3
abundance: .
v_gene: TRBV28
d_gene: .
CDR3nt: TGTGCCAGCAGTTTCTCCAGCACAGATACGCAGTATTTT
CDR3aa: CASSFSSTDTQYF

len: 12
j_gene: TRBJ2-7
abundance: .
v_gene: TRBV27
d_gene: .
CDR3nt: TGTGCCAGCGGGGACTCAGCCTACGAGCAGTACTTC
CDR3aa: CASGDSAYEQYF